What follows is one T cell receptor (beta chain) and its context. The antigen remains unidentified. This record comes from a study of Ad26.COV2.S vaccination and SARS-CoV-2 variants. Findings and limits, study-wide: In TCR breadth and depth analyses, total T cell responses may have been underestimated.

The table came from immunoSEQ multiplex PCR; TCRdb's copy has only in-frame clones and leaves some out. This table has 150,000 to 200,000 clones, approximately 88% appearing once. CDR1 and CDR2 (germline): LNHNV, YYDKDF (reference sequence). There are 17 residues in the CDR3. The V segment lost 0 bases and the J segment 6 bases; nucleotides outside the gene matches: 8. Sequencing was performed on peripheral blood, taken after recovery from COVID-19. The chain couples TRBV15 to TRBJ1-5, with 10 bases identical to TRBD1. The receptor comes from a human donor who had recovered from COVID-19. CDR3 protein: CATSREEPGQGFQPQHF. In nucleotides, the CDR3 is TGTGCCACCAGCAGAGAGGAACCGGGACAGGGGTTTCAGCCCCAGCATTTT.